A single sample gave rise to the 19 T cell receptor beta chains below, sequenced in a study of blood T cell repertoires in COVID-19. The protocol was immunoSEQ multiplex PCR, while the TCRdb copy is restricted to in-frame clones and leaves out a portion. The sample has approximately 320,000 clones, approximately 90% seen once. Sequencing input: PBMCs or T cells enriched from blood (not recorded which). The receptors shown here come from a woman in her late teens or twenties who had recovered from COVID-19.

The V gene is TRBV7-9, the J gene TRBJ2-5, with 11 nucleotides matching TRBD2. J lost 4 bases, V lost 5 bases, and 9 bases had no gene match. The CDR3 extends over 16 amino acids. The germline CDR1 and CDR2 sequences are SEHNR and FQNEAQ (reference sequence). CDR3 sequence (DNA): TGTGCCAGCAGCCCAGAGACTAGCGGGGTGGCAGAGACCCAGTACTTC. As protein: CASSPETSGVAETQYF.

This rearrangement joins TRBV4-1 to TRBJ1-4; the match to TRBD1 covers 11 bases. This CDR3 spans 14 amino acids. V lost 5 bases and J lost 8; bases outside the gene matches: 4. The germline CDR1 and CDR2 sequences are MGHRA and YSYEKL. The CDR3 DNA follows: TGCGCCAGCAGCGTCCGGACAGGGGGCGAAAAACTGTTTTTT. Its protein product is CASSVRTGGEKLFF.

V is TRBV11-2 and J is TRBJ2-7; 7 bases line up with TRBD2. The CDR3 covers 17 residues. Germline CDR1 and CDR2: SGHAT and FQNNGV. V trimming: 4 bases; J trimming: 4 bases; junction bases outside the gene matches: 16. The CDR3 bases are TGTGCCAGCAGCTCTACCCTACTAGCGACGGGACTGTACGAGCAGTACTTC. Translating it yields CASSSTLLATGLYEQYF.

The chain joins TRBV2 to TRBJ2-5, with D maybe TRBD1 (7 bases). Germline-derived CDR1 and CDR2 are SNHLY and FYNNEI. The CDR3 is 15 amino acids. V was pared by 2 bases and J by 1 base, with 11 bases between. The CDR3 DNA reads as TGTGCCAGCAGTGAACAGGGGGGCCCCCAAGAGACCCAGTACTTC. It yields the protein CASSEQGGPQETQYF.

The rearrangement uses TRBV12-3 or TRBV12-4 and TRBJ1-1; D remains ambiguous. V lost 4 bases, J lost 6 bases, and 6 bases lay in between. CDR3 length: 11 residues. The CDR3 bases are TGTGCCAGCAGTTATGCGGCTGAAGCTTTCTTT. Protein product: CASSYAAEAFF.

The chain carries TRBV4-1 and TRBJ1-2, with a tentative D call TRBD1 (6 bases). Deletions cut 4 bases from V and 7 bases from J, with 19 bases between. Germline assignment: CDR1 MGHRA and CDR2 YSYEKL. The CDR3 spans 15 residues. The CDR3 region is CASSPGQGWGSGYTF. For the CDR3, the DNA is TGCGCCAGCAGCCCAGGGCAGGGGTGGGGCAGTGGCTACACCTTC.

The CDR3 is CASSLGLARYEQYF. CDR3 DNA sequence: TGTGCCAGCAGCTTAGGACTAGCCCGCTACGAGCAGTACTTC. V usage is TRBV13 and J usage is TRBJ2-7, with D perhaps matching TRBD2 (6 bases). CDR3 size: 14 residues. V lost 0 bases to trimming and J lost 3 bases, with 9 bases between them. Germline V lookup: CDR1 PRHDT, CDR2 FYEKMQ (reference sequence).

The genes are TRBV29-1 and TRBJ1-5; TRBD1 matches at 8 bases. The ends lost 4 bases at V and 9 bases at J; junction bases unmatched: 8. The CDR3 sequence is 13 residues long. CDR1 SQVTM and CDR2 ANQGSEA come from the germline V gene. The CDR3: CSVADRVGMPQHF. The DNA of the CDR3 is TGCAGCGTTGCGGACAGGGTGGGGATGCCCCAGCATTTT.

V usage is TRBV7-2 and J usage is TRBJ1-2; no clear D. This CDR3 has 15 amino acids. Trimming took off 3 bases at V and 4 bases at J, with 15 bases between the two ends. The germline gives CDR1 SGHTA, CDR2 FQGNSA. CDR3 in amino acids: CASSFPILEPYGYTF. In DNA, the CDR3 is TGTGCCAGCAGCTTTCCGATTCTAGAGCCCTATGGCTACACCTTC.

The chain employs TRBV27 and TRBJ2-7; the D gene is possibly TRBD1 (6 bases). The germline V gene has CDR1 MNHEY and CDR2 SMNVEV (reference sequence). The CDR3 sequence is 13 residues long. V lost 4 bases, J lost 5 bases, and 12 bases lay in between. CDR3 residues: CASSSQGFHEQYF. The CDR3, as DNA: TGTGCCAGCAGTTCCCAGGGGTTCCACGAGCAGTACTTC.

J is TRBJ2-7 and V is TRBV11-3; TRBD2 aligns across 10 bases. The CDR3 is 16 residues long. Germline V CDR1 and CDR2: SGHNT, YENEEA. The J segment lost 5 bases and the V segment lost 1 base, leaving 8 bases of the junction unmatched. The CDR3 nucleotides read TGTGCCAGCAGCTTAGGGGCTAGCGGGAGTGAAGACGAGCAGTACTTC. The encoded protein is CASSLGASGSEDEQYF.

The CDR3 protein is CASLFASGPLNEQFF. In nucleotides, the CDR3 is TGTGCCAGTCTGTTCGCGTCAGGGCCCCTGAATGAGCAGTTCTTC. The chain employs TRBV19 and TRBJ2-1; tentative D call: TRBD1 (5 bases). Trimming took off 8 bases at V and 7 bases at J, with 21 bases between the two ends. Looked up from germline, CDR1 is LNHDA and CDR2 is SQIVND (reference sequence). CDR3 length: 15 residues.

CDR3 residues: CATRDRADQPQHF. CDR3 nucleotides: TGTGCCACAAGGGACAGGGCGGACCAGCCCCAGCATTTT. V gene TRBV10-3 combines with J gene TRBJ1-5; TRBD1 matches 9 bases. Germline V CDR1 and CDR2: ENHRY, SYGVKD. The CDR3 runs to 13 residues. The junction had 8 bases not matched to a gene; V was cut back by 10 bases and J by 7 bases.

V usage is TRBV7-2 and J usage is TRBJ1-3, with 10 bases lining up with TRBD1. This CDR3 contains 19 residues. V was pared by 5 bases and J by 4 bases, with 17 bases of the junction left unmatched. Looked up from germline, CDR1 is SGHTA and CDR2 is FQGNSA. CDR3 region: CASSPRDRGSLVWGNTIYF. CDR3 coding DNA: TGTGCCAGCAGCCCCCGGGACAGGGGATCACTAGTGTGGGGAAACACCATATATTTT. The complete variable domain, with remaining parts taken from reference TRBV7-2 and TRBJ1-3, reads GAGVSQSPSNKVTEKGKDVELRCDPISGHTALYWYRQSLGQGLEFLIYFQGNSAPDKSGLPSDRFSAERTGGSVSTLTIQRTQQEDSAVYLCASSPRDRGSLVWGNTIYFGEGSWLTVV.

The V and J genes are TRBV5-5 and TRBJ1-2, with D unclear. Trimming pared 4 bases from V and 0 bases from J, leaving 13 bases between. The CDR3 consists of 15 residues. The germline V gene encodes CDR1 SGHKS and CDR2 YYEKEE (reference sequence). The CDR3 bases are TGTGCCAGCAGCCCGACGGGGAACTCTAACTATGGCTACACCTTC. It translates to CASSPTGNSNYGYTF.

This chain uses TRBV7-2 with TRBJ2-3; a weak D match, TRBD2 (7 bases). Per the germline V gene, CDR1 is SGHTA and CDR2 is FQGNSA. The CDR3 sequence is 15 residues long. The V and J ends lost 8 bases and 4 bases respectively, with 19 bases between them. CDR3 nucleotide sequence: TGTGCCAGCTTCCCGGGGGGCGGAGGGCCAGATACGCAGTATTTT. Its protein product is CASFPGGGGPDTQYF.

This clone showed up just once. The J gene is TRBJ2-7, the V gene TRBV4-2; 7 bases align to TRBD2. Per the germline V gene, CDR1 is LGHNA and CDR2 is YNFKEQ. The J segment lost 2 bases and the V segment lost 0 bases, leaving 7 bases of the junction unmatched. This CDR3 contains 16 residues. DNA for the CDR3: TGTGCCAGCAGCCAAGAGGGGACTACGCCAGCCTACGAGCAGTACTTC. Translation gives CASSQEGTTPAYEQYF.

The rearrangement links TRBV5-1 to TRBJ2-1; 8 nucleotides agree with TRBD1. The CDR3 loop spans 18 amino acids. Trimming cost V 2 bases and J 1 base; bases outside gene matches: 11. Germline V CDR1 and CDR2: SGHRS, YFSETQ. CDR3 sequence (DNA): TGCGCCAGCAGCTTTCAGCGGACAGGGAAAATGTCCTACAATGAGCAGTTCTTC. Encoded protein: CASSFQRTGKMSYNEQFF.

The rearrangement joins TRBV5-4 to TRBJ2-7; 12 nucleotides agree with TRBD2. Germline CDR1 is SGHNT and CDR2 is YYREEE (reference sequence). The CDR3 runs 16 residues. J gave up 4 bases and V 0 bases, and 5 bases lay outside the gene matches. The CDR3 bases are TGTGCCAGCAGCTTGGTGACTAGCGGGAGCGTGTACGAGCAGTACTTC. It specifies CASSLVTSGSVYEQYF.